The clone carrying this T cell receptor (beta chain) was detected only once. The CDR3 is 14 residues long. Germline loops: CDR1 SGHTS, CDR2 YDEGEE. Trimming shortened V by 6 bases and J by 1 base, and 13 bases separated the two germline ends. TCRdb's table, derived via immunoSEQ multiplex PCR, lists solely in-frame clones and lacks some. The table shows hundreds of thousands of clones, with just under 90% occurring only once. This record comes from a study of blood T cell repertoires in COVID-19. Adults between about 18 and 95 years of age took part from under 25 US areas. The TCR comes from a woman aged 45-59 years who had been exposed to COVID-19. The sample comprised PBMCs or T cells enriched from blood (not recorded which). The chain is built from TRBV5-8 and TRBJ1-1; the D is unclear. The CDR3 loop is CASIYLTWNTEAFF. The CDR3 DNA is TGTGCCAGCATTTACCTGACTTGGAACACTGAAGCTTTCTTT.